These 11 T cell receptor beta chains share one sample of origin, sequenced in a study of glioma-infiltrating T cells (dated by TCRdb to the mid-2010s). Sequenced using an Illumina MiSeq. TCR alpha and beta CDR3 regions were amplified with the iRepertoire nested amplicon-rescue multiplex PCR (arm-PCR) platform from RNA. The raw public reads went through TCRdb reprocessing: fastp at Q25, MiXCR clone calling, in-frame beta chains kept. Each entry is one CDR3 protein sequence, shown with its most common DNA and genes. Present in this sample are tens of thousands of distinct CDR3 sequences, about 40% of which were seen just once. The ten largest clones take up roughly two fifths of the sample. The sample comprised glioma tissue, nonneoplastic brain tissue, or PBMCs (not recorded which). Every receptor here comes from a human donor with low-grade glioma or glioblastoma, undergoing nonglioma brain surgery, or in good health (not recorded which).

This clonotype was seen many times. The rearrangement uses TRBV3-1 and TRBJ1-5; D remains unclear. The CDR3 covers 15 residues. V lost 0 bases and J 4 bases, leaving 10 bases between the germline ends. Germline V lookup: CDR1 LGHDT, CDR2 YNNKEL (reference sequence). CDR3: CASSQDLAVNQPQHF. The CDR3 coding sequence is TGTGCCAGCAGCCAAGATCTGGCAGTTAATCAGCCCCAGCATTTT.

This clonotype showed up many times. CDR3 nucleotide sequence: TGTGCCAGCACCACTGTGGCGGACACTGAAGCTTTCTTT. Residues: CASTTVADTEAFF. The chain has TRBV12-3 or TRBV12-4 and TRBJ1-1, with no clear D. Trimming removed 7 bases at V and 3 bases at J, with 12 bases between. The CDR3 sequence is 13 residues long.

With regard to this clonotype: A much larger clone is a single base away; this may be a read error. The V and J genes are TRBV4-1 and TRBJ1-2; no reliable D call. Germline values: CDR1 MGHRA, CDR2 YSYEKL. The CDR3 loop spans 13 amino acids. CDR3 DNA: TGTGCCAGCAGTTATAGCTCCTACAATGAGCAGTCCTTC. Translated, it gives CASSYSSYNEQSF.

On this clonotype: At one end the junction does not follow the germline gene, possibly because of a read error. The chain carries TRBV11-2 and TRBJ2-7; D not certain. This CDR3 is built from 12 residues. Germline V gene lookup returns CDR1 SGHAT and CDR2 FQNNGV. The CDR3 here is CASSSTWVEQYF. For the CDR3, the DNA is TGTGCCAGCAGCTCCACATGGGTCGAGCAGTACTTT.

This clonotype has a count of ten or more. J is TRBJ1-1 and V is TRBV28, with 7 bases that match TRBD1. The germline CDR1 and CDR2 sequences are MDHEN and SYDVKM. CDR3 length: 12 residues. Trimming removed 2 bases from V and 11 bases from J; junction bases left unmatched: 5. CDR3 coding DNA: TGTGCCAGCAGTTTACAGACAGGGACGGCTTTCTTT. Translated: CASSLQTGTAFF.

This chain connects TRBV5-5 to TRBJ2-3; possibly TRBD1 or TRBD2 for D (5 bases each). The germline V and J ends were trimmed by 1 base and 5 bases, with 14 bases remaining between them. The CDR3 extends over 15 amino acids. Germline CDR1 and CDR2: SGHKS and YYEKEE (reference sequence). The CDR3 reads CASSLLGTRRDTQYF. CDR3 nucleotide sequence: TGTGCCAGCAGCTTGTTGGGGACCAGAAGAGATACGCAGTATTTT.

Regarding this clonotype: Possible read error: a much larger clone is one base away. V gene TRBV5-4 combines with J gene TRBJ2-1; D is uncertain. Germline V lookup: CDR1 SGHNT, CDR2 YYREEE (reference sequence). This CDR3 comprises 15 residues. The CDR3 reads CDSSVDVNSYNEQFF. CDR3 coding DNA: TGTGACAGCAGCGTTGACGTAAACTCCTACAATGAGCAGTTCTTC.

This clonotype was counted many times. The chain recombines TRBV20-1 with TRBJ1-4; D gene uncertain. This CDR3 contains 15 residues. CDR1 is DFQATT, CDR2 SNEGSKA, per germline (reference sequence). The ends were cut back, 2 bases at V and 0 bases at J, with 10 bases in the middle. DNA of the CDR3: TGCAGTGCTAGACGAAGGGATACAACTAATGAAAAACTGTTTTTT. This codes for CSARRRDTTNEKLFF.

This chain links TRBV7-8 with TRBJ2-1; TRBD2 is a possible D gene (7 bases). CDR1 and CDR2 (germline): SGHVS, FQNEAQ. The CDR3 runs to 12 residues. The ends were cut back, 9 bases at V and 10 bases at J, with 16 bases in the middle. The CDR3 spells CASRGGDYEQFF. The DNA for the CDR3 is TGTGCCAGTAGGGGGGGTGACTACGAGCAGTTCTTC.

This clonotype has a count of ten or more. This chain joins TRBV6-2 or TRBV6-3 and TRBJ2-7; possibly TRBD1 for D (6 bases). The V gene's germline CDR1 is MNHEY and CDR2 SVGEGT. This CDR3 spans 15 amino acids. V lost 2 bases and J 3 bases, leaving 14 bases between the germline ends. CDR3 residues: CASSYRQDYNYEQYF. The CDR3 DNA sequence: TGTGCCAGCAGTTACCGACAGGATTATAACTACGAGCAGTACTTC.

Ten or more counts support this clonotype. The chain couples TRBV5-1 to TRBJ1-1; D is unclear. V was pared by 6 bases and J by 1 base, with 13 bases between. Per germline, CDR1 SGHRS and CDR2 YFSETQ. This CDR3 is 14 amino acids long. CDR3 DNA: TGCGCCAGCAAAGCAGGCAACGCGAACACTGAAGCTTTCTTT. This sequence encodes CASKAGNANTEAFF.